The source of this TCR beta chain is a study of blood T cell repertoires in COVID-19. Study details: The United States, Italy and Spain provided the acute and convalescent COVID-19 samples. T cells, B-cell-depleted T cells, or PBMCs supplied cDNA or gDNA.

Original analysis: Estimates of nucleated cell counts were drawn from the amplification of reference gene primers. Clones were sequenced by immunoSEQ multiplex PCR, and TCRdb holds only the in-frame ones, with some missing. The DNA gave D and trimming, while V, J and clone size come from that table. Of about 400,000 clones in the sample, around 87% were seen once. Trimming cost V 5 bases and J 5 bases, with 10 bases left between them. This CDR3 has 13 residues. Sequencing used peripheral blood. The J gene is TRBJ1-5, the V gene TRBV12-3 or TRBV12-4, with a tentative D call TRBD1 (5 bases). The source is a human donor in a cohort sampled during active COVID-19. The CDR3 sequence is CASSGGGYQPQHF. For the CDR3, the DNA is TGTGCCAGCAGTGGGGGGGGATATCAGCCCCAGCATTTT.